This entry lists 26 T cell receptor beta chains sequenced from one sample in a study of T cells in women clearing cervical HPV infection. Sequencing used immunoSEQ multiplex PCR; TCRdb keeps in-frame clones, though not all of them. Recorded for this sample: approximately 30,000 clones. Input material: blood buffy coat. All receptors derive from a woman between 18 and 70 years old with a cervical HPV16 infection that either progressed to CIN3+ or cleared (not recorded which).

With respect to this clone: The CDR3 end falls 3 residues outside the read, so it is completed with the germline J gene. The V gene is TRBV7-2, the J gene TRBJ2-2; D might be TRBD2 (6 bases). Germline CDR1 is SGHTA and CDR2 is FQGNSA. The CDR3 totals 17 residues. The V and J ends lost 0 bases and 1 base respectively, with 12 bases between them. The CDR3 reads CASSLAGGRLNTGELFF. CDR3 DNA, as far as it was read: TGTGCCAGCAGCTTAGCGGGGGGAAGGTTGAACACCGGGGAG.

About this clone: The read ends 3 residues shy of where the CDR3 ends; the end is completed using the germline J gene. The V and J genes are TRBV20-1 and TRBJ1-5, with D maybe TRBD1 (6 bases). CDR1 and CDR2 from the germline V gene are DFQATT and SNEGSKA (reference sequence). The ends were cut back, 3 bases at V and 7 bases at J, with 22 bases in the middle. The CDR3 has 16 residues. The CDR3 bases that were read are TGCAGTGCTAGTCTCCAAGGAGGGTGGGGGCCCCAGCCC. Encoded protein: CSASLQGGWGPQP. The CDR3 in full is CSASLQGGWGPQPQHF.

The covered CDR3 bases are TGTGCCAGCTCCCGGGTTGCCGGGACAGGGGGAGGCGAG. Protein product: CASSRVAGTGGGE. The complete CDR3 sequence is CASSRVAGTGGGEQYF. J is TRBJ2-7 and V is TRBV18; TRBD1 matches at 11 bases. Coverage ceases 3 residues before the CDR3 finishes, and the germline J gene fills in the end. Germline V gene sequence: CDR1 KGHSH, CDR2 LQKENI. The length of the CDR3 is 16 residues. After removal of 6 bases from V and 6 bases from J, the junction contained 13 bases not matched to a gene.

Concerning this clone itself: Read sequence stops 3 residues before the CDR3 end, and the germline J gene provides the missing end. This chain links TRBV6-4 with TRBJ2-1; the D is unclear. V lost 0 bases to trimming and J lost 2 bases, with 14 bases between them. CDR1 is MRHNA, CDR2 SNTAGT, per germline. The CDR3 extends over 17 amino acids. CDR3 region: CASSDSYSPTAYNEQFF. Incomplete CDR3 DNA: TGTGCCAGCAGTGACTCCTACAGTCCCACCGCCTACAATGAG.

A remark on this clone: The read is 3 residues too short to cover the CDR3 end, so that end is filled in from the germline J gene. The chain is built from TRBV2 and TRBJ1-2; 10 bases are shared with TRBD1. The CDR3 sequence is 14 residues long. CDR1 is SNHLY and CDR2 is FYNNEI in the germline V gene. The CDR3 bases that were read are TGTGCCACTCAGTGGACAGGGGGGGCAAATGAC. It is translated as CATQWTGGAND. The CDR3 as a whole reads CATQWTGGANDYTF.

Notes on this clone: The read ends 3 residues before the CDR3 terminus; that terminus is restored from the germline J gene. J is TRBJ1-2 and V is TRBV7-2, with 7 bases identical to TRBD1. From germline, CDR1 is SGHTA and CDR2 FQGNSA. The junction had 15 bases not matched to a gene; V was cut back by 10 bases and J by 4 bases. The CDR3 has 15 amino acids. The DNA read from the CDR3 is TGTGCCACCAACAGGGGTGGGGTGGGGTTCTATGGC. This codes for CATNRGGVGFYG. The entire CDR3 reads CATNRGGVGFYGYTF.

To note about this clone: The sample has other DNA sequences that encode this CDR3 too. The CDR3 sequence is CASAGQIRGTIYF. The sequenced CDR3 bases are TGTGCCAGCGCGGGACAGATCCGGGGCACC. The chain has TRBV2 and TRBJ1-3; TRBD1 matches 7 bases. The sequence runs out 3 residues before the end of the CDR3; the remainder is reconstructed from the germline J gene. CDR3 size: 13 residues. V shed 8 bases and J 9 bases; nucleotides not matched to a gene: 10. In germline, CDR1 is SNHLY, CDR2 FYNNEI.

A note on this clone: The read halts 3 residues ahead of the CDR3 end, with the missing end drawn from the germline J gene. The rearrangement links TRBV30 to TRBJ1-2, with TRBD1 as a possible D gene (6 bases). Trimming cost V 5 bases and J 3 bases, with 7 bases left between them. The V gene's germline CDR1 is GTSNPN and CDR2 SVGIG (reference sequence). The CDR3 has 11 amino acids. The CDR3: CAWEGDYGYTF. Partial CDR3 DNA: TGTGCCTGGGAGGGGGACTATGGC.

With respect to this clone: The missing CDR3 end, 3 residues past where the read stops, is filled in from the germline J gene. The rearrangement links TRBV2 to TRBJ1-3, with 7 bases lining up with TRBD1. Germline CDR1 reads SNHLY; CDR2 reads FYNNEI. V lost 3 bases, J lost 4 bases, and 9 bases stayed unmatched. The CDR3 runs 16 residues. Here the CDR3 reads CASSEGDRVLGNTIYF. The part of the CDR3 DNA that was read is TGTGCCAGCAGTGAGGGCGACAGGGTTTTAGGAAACACC.

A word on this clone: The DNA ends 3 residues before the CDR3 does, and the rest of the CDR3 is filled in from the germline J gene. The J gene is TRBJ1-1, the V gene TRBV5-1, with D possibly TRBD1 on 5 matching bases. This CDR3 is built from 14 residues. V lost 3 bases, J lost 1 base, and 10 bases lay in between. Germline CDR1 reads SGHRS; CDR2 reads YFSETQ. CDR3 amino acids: CASSSAGGNTEAFF. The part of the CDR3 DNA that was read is TGCGCCAGCAGCTCAGCGGGGGGGAACACTGAA.

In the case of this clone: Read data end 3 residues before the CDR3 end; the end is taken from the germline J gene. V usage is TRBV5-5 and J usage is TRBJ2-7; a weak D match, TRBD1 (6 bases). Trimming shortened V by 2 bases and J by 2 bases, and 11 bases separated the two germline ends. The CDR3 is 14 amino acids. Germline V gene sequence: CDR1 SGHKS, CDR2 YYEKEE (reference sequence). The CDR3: CASSLQGRPYEQYF. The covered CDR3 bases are TGTGCCAGCAGCTTACAGGGACGACCCTACGAG.

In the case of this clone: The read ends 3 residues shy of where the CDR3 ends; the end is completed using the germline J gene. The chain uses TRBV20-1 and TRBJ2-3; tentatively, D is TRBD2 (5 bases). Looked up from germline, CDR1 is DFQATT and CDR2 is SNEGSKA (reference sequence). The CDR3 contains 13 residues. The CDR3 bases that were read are TGCAGTGCTAGAGTCTCGGGGAGAGAGACG. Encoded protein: CSARVSGRET. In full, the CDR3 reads CSARVSGRETQYF.

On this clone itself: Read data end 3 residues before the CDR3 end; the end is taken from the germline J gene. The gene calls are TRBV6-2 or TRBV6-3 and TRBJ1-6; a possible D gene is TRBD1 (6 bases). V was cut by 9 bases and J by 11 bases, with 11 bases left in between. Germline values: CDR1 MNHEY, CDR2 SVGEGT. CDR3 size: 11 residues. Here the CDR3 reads CARAGGPPLHF. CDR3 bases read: TGTGCCAGGGCGGGGGGGCCACCC.

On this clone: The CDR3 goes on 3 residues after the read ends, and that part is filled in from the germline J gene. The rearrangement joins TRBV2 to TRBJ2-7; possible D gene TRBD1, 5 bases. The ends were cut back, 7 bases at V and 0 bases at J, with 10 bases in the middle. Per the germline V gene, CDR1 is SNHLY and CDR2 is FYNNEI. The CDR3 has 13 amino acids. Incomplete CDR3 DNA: TGTGCCAGCACCCACCAGGGCTCCTACGAG. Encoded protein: CASTHQGSYE. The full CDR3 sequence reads CASTHQGSYEQYF.

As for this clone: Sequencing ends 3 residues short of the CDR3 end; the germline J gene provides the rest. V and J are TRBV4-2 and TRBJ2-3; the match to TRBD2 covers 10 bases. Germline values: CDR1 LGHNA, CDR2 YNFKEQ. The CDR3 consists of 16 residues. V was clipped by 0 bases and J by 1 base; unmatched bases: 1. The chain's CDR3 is CASSQDLAGGTDTQYF. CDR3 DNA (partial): TGTGCCAGCAGCCAAGATCTAGCGGGGGGCACAGATACG.

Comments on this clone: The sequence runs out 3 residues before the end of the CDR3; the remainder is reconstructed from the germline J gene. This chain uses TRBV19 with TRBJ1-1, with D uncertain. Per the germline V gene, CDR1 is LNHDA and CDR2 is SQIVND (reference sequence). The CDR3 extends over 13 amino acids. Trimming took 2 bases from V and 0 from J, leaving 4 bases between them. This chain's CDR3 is CASSITVNTEAFF. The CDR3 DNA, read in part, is TGTGCCAGTAGTATAACGGTGAACACTGAA.

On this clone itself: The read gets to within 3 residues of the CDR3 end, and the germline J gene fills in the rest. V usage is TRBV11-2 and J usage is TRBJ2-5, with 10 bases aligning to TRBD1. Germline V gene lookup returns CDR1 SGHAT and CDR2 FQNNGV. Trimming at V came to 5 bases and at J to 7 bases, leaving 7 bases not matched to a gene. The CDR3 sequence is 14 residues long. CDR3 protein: CASSPGTGERTQYF. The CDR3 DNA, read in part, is TGTGCCAGCAGCCCTGGGACAGGGGAGAGGACC.

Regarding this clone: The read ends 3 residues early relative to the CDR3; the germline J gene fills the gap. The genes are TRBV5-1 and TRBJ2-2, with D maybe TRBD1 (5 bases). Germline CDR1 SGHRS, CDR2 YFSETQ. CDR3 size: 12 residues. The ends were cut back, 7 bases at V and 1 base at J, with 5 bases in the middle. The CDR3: CASQGNTGELFF. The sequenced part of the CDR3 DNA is TGCGCCAGCCAGGGGAACACCGGGGAG.

CDR3 bases read: TGTGCCAGCAGCTTGAGCGGGGAC. This encodes CASSLSGD. The complete CDR3 protein is CASSLSGDYTF. The chain uses TRBV7-9 and TRBJ1-2; D not resolved. The read is 3 residues too short to cover the CDR3 end, so that end is filled in from the germline J gene. Germline loops: CDR1 SEHNR, CDR2 FQNEAQ (reference sequence). The CDR3 length is 11 residues.

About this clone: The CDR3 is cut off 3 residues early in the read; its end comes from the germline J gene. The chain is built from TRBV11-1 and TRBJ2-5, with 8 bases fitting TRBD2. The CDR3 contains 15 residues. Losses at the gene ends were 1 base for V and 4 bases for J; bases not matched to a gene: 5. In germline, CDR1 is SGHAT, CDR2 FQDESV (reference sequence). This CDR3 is CASSLGAGDAETQYF. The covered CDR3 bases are TGTGCCAGCAGCTTAGGAGCGGGGGATGCAGAGACC.

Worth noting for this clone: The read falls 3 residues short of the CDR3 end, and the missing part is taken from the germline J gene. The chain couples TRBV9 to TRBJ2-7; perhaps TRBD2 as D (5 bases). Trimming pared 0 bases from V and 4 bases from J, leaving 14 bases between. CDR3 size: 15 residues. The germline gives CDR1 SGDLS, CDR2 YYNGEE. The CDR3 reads CASSVAADGVYEQYF. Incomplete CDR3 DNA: TGTGCCAGCAGCGTAGCAGCCGACGGGGTATACGAG.

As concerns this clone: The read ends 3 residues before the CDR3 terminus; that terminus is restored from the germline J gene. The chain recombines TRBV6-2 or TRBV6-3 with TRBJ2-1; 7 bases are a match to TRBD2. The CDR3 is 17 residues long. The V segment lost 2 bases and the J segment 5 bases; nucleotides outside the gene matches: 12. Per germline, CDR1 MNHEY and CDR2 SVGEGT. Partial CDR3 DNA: TGTGCCAGCAGTTACGGGGCGGGGGTGATCCTCAACAATGAG. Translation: CASSYGAGVILNNE. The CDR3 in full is CASSYGAGVILNNEQFF.

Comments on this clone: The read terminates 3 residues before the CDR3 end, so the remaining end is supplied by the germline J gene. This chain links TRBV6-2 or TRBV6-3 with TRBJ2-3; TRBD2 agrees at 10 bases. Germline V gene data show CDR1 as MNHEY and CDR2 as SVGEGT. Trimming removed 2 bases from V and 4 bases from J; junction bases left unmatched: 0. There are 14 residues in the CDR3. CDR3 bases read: TGTGCCAGCAGTTACGGGACTAGCGCAGATACG. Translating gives CASSYGTSADT. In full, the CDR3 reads CASSYGTSADTQYF.

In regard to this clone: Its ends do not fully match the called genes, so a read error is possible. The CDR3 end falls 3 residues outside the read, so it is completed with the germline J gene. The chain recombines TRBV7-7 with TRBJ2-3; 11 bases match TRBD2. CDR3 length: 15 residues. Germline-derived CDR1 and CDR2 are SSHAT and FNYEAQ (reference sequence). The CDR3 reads CASSLAGGAQDTQYF. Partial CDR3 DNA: TGTGCTAGCAGCTTAGCGGGGGGGGCACAAGATACG.

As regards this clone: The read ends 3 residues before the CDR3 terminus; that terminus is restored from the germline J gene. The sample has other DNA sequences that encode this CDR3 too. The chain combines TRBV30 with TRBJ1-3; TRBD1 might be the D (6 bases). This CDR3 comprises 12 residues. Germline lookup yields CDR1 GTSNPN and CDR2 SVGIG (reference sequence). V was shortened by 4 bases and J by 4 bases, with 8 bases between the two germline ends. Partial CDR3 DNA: TGTGCCTGGACAGGGGCCGGAAACACC. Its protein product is CAWTGAGNT. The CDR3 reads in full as CAWTGAGNTIYF.

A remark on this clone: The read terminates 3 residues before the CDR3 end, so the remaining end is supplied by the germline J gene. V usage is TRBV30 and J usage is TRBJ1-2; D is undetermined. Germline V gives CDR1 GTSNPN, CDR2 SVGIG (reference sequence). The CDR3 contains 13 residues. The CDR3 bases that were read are TGTGCCTGGAGAGGGCTAGCCAAAAACATC. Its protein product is CAWRGLAKNI. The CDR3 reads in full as CAWRGLAKNIYTF.